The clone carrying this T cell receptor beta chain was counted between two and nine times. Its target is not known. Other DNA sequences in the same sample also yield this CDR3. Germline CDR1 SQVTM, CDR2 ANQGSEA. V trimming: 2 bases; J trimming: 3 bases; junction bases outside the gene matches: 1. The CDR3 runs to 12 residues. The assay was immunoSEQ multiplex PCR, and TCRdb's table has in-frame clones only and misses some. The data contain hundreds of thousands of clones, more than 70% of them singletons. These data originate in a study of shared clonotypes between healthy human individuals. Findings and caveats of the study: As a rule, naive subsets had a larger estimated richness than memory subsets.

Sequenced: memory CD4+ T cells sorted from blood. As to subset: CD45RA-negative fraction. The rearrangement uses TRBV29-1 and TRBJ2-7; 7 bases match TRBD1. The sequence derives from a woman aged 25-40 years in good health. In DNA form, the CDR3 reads TGCAGCGTTGAACGGGACAGCTACGAGCAGTACTTC. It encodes CSVERDSYEQYF.